The 29 T cell receptor beta chains below all came from one sample that was sequenced in a study of CXCR3-negative and CXCR3-positive naive CD8 T cells. The authors prepared UMI-labeled TRB cDNA libraries by 5' RACE. From its re-call of the 5' RACE reads, TCRdb lists each CDR3 protein once, without DNA. The table gives 75,000 or so distinct CDR3 sequences; the top ten clones make up roughly 1.6% of it. Sequenced material: naive CXCR3- CD8+ T cells from blood. The subset was: CD45RO-CCR7+CD27+CD95- naive CD8+ T cells lacking CXCR3 (TNR3-). The receptors come from a human donor in good health. Some clones in this sample may be carry-over from other donors' samples.

The chain is built from TRBV7-6 and TRBJ2-1. The CDR3 runs 16 residues. Germline V gene data show CDR1 as SGHVS and CDR2 as FNYEAQ. The chain's CDR3 is CASSLGSGIIYNEQFF.

The chain has TRBV29-1 and TRBJ1-5; without DNA, the TCRdb call of TRBD1 cannot be checked. CDR3 length: 13 amino acids. CDR1 and CDR2 from the germline V gene are SQVTM and ANQGSEA. This chain's CDR3 is CSVSGQGNQPQHF.

The gene calls are TRBV20-1 and TRBJ2-2; TCRdb gives TRBD1 as the D gene, but with no DNA this cannot be confirmed. Germline V gives CDR1 DFQATT, CDR2 SNEGSKA (reference sequence). CDR3 size: 14 residues. The CDR3 sequence is CSARGQHSAGELFF.

The chain couples TRBV29-1 to TRBJ2-7. Germline assignment: CDR1 SQVTM and CDR2 ANQGSEA. The CDR3 spans 12 residues. This CDR3 reads CSVADTNYEQYF.

The chain employs TRBV21-1 and TRBJ2-6; TCRdb's D call of TRBD1 is untestable without DNA. TRBV21-1 is a listed pseudogene. The CDR3 loop spans 18 amino acids. CDR3 protein: CASSKEKGGNSGANVLTF.

The rearrangement uses TRBV14 and TRBJ2-7; checking the TCRdb D call of TRBD2 is not possible without DNA. CDR1 and CDR2 (germline): SGHDN, FVKESK. This CDR3 comprises 14 residues. CDR3 sequence reads: CASSARDYSYEQYF.

The rearrangement links TRBV7-3 to TRBJ2-3. Per germline, CDR1 SGHTA and CDR2 FQGTGA. This CDR3 has 15 amino acids. CDR3 sequence: CASSFLARSTDTQYF.

V is TRBV10-3 and J is TRBJ2-5; absent DNA, TCRdb's TRBD1 call cannot be checked. The CDR3 has 15 amino acids. Germline V lookup: CDR1 ENHRY, CDR2 SYGVKD. The CDR3: CAISEFRAPQETQYF.

Judged by frequency, this clonotype is medium-sized (0.01 to 0.1%). The chain employs TRBV3-1 and TRBJ2-5; TCRdb outputs TRBD1, but without DNA this stays unchecked. This CDR3 comprises 16 residues. Germline-derived CDR1 and CDR2 are LGHDT and YNNKEL (reference sequence). The CDR3 reads CASSPGGSTNQETQYF.

The chain has TRBV27 and TRBJ2-7; lacking DNA, the TRBD1 call made by TCRdb goes unchecked. The CDR3 has 15 amino acids. CDR1 is MNHEY and CDR2 is SMNVEV in the germline V gene (reference sequence). CDR3 residues: CASSQGTGVSYEQYF.

The chain recombines TRBV27 with TRBJ1-1; absent DNA, TCRdb's TRBD1 call cannot be checked. The germline CDR1 and CDR2 sequences are MNHEY and SMNVEV (reference sequence). This CDR3 comprises 13 residues. The chain's CDR3 is CASIRQGDTEAFF.

V and J are TRBV5-1 and TRBJ2-7; absent DNA, TCRdb's TRBD2 call cannot be checked. The CDR3 extends over 15 amino acids. The germline V gene has CDR1 SGHRS and CDR2 YFSETQ. CDR3 sequence: CASSLATSGNYEQYF.

The rearrangement uses TRBV5-1 and TRBJ2-7; the TRBD1 assignment by TCRdb is unverifiable without DNA. This CDR3 contains 14 residues. Germline-derived CDR1 and CDR2 are SGHRS and YFSETQ. CDR3 protein: CASSNGQGGYEQYF. The complete variable domain, with remaining parts taken from reference TRBV5-1 and TRBJ2-7, reads KAGVTQTPRYLIKTRGQQVTLSCSPISGHRSVSWYQQTPGQGLQFLFEYFSETQRNKGNFPGRFSGRQFSNSRSEMNVSTLELGDSALYLCASSNGQGGYEQYFGPGTRLTVT.

J is TRBJ2-7 and V is TRBV29-1; TCRdb's D gene call, TRBD1, goes unchecked for lack of DNA. The CDR3 is 17 amino acids. CDR1 is SQVTM and CDR2 is ANQGSEA in the germline V gene. CDR3 loop: CSVEIGLGARGTYEQYF.

This chain links TRBV5-1 with TRBJ2-1; TCRdb selects TRBD1, and the lack of DNA leaves this call unchecked. Germline CDR1 is SGHRS and CDR2 is YFSETQ. The CDR3 spans 15 residues. The chain's CDR3 is CASSPPLRQGDEQFF.

V usage is TRBV29-1 and J usage is TRBJ1-1; the TCRdb call, TRBD1, lacks DNA for checking. CDR1 is SQVTM and CDR2 is ANQGSEA in the germline V gene. CDR3 length equals 14 residues. The chain's CDR3 is CSVSQGQGNTEAFF. The variable domain in full, with the rest retrieved from reference TRBV29-1 and TRBJ1-1, is SAVISQKPSRDICQRGTSLTIQCQVDSQVTMMFWYRQQPGQSLTLIATANQGSEATYESGFVIDKFPISRPNLTFSTLTVSNMSPEDSSIYLCSVSQGQGNTEAFFGQGTRLTVV.

The chain links TRBV12-3 or TRBV12-4 to TRBJ2-1; TCRdb designates TRBD1, a call that cannot be tested without DNA. The CDR3 runs to 16 residues. The CDR3 sequence: CASMLSRYDRSNEQFF.

V and J are TRBV11-2 and TRBJ2-3; as DNA is missing, the TRBD1 call by TCRdb cannot be tested. The CDR3 contains 15 residues. CDR1 and CDR2 from the germline V gene are SGHAT and FQNNGV. The CDR3 loop reads CASSLVWGLTDTQYF.

The J gene is TRBJ2-3, the V gene TRBV11-2; there is no DNA to check the TCRdb D call of TRBD1. The CDR3 contains 15 residues. The germline V gene has CDR1 SGHAT and CDR2 FQNNGV. CDR3 protein: CASSLEDRGPDTQYF.

The chain employs TRBV7-3 and TRBJ2-1; TCRdb selects TRBD2, and the lack of DNA leaves this call unchecked. The V gene's germline CDR1 is SGHTA and CDR2 FQGTGA. The CDR3 consists of 14 residues. CDR3 loop: CASSLVEGGYEQFF.

V and J are TRBV20-1 and TRBJ2-1; TCRdb gives TRBD2 as the D gene, but with no DNA this cannot be confirmed. Per germline, CDR1 DFQATT and CDR2 SNEGSKA (reference sequence). This CDR3 region has 14 residues. The CDR3 loop reads CSARDLAGSNEQFF.

The chain uses TRBV18 and TRBJ2-3; TCRdb indicates TRBD1, and absent DNA this call remains unverified. The CDR3 is 14 residues long. Germline CDR1 and CDR2: KGHSH and LQKENI. The CDR3 reads CASSPRGGTDTQYF.

The genes are TRBV12-3 or TRBV12-4 and TRBJ2-7. This CDR3 is 14 amino acids long. The CDR3 is CASSLVGIHYEQYF.

The chain's CDR3 is CASSPREIDTQYF. This chain links TRBV12-3 or TRBV12-4 with TRBJ2-3; TCRdb lists TRBD1, though no DNA is available to test this call. The CDR3 is 13 residues long.

This chain connects TRBV11-3 to TRBJ2-1. The germline V gene has CDR1 SGHNT and CDR2 YENEEA. The CDR3 has 12 amino acids. This chain's CDR3 is CASSLITSEQFF.

The V call is TRBV29-1, the J call TRBJ2-1; TCRdb selects TRBD1, and the lack of DNA leaves this call unchecked. This CDR3 is built from 17 residues. CDR1 and CDR2 (germline): SQVTM, ANQGSEA. The CDR3 spells CSVVPAAGKSSYNEQFF.

V and J are TRBV20-1 and TRBJ2-5; the TRBD1 assignment by TCRdb is unverifiable without DNA. Per germline, CDR1 DFQATT and CDR2 SNEGSKA (reference sequence). The length of the CDR3 is 19 residues. CDR3 sequence: CSAKGPTSGTVLPMETQYF.

The chain has TRBV20-1 and TRBJ1-1. This CDR3 has 15 amino acids. Per germline, CDR1 DFQATT and CDR2 SNEGSKA (reference sequence). The CDR3 reads CSARDLFHTNTEAFF.

This rearrangement joins TRBV10-3 to TRBJ1-2; the TCRdb call, TRBD1, lacks DNA for checking. The CDR3 extends over 14 amino acids. Germline V CDR1 and CDR2: ENHRY, SYGVKD. The CDR3 sequence is CAIVLGQGIGGYTF.